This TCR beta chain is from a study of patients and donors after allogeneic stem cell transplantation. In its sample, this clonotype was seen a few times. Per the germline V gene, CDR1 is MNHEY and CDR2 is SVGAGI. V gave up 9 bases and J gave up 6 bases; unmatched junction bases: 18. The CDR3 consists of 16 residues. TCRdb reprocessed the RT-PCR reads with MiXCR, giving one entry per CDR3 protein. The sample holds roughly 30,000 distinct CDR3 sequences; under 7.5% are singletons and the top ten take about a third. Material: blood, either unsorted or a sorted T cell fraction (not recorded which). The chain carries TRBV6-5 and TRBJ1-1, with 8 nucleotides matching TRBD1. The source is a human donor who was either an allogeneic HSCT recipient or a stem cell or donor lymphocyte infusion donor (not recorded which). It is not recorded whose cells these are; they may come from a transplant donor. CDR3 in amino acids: CASTSSLGRGRPEAFF. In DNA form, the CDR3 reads TGTGCCAGTACTTCCTCCCTCGGCAGGGGGCGTCCTGAAGCTTTCTTT.